This T cell receptor beta chain was identified in a study of blood T cells in healthy people across ages. A second 7 to 11 cycle PCR used barcoded and J-beta primers. TCRdb called the 5' RACE reads again in MiXCR, with one record for every CDR3 protein. The data contain around 870,000 distinct CDR3 sequences, more than 25% of them singletons. This clonotype was counted many times. V shed 7 bases and J shed 6 bases, with 15 bases lying between them. The CDR3 totals 13 residues. The V gene's germline CDR1 is SGHDT and CDR2 YYEEEE. The sequencing input was blood. V and J are TRBV5-6 and TRBJ2-3; weak D call: TRBD2 (5 bases). This clonotype was sampled from a woman aged 80 or over in good health. The chain's CDR3 is CASSNAWEDTQYF. The CDR3 DNA reads TGTGCCAGCTCCAACGCTTGGGAGGATACGCAGTATTTT.